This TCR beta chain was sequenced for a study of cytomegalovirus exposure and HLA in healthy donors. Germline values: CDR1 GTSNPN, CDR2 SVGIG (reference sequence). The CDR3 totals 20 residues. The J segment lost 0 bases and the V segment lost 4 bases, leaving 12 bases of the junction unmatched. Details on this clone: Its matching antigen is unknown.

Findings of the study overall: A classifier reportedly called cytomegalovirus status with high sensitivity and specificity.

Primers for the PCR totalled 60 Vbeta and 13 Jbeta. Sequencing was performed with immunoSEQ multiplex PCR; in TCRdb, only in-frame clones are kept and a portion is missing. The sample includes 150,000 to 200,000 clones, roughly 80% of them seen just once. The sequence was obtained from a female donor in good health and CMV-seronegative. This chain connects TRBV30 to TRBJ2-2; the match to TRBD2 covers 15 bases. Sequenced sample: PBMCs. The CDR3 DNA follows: TGTGCCTGGATACGTGGCCTCTGGACTAGCGGGAGGGCGAACACCGGGGAGCTGTTTTTT. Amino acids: CAWIRGLWTSGRANTGELFF.